The 3 T cell receptor beta chains listed next were all sequenced from one sample in a study of T cell repertoires in cytomegalovirus infection (dated by TCRdb to about 2019). The reads were generated on an Illumina HiSeq 1500. The public reads were run again by TCRdb, first through fastp at Q25 and then through MiXCR, and only productive beta chains were kept. A single entry per CDR3 protein holds the most common genes and DNA from its merged rows. In all, the sample holds about 490,000 distinct CDR3 sequences, and roughly 10% of those were seen once. Roughly 10% of the sample lies in the top ten. The material sequenced was PBMCs. The origin of the receptors is a human donor in good health (CMV status not recorded). Some clones in this sample may be carry-over from other donors' samples.

This clonotype was detected ten times or more. V usage is TRBV12-3 or TRBV12-4 and J usage is TRBJ1-6; TRBD1 is a possible D gene (5 bases). V gave up 1 base and J gave up 10 bases, with 23 bases separating them. The CDR3 is 18 amino acids. The CDR3 nucleotides are TGTGCCAGCAGTTTAGAGTTGTCGGGACGGCGCCGGGAGTCACCCCTCCACTTT. This gives the protein CASSLELSGRRRESPLHF.

At least ten counts were recorded for this clonotype. This chain links TRBV7-9 with TRBJ1-5; the D is unclear. V was trimmed by 5 bases and J by 3 bases, leaving 8 bases between them. The CDR3 has 13 amino acids. Germline V gene data show CDR1 as SEHNR and CDR2 as FQNEAQ (reference sequence). The CDR3 DNA follows: TGTGCCAGCAGCCCGAACCTCAATCAGCCCCAGCATTTT. Translating gives CASSPNLNQPQHF.

A few counts support this clonotype. This sequence joins TRBV2 and TRBJ2-5; 8 bases align to TRBD2. V was pared by 11 bases and J by 4 bases, with 9 bases of the junction left unmatched. Looked up from germline, CDR1 is SNHLY and CDR2 is FYNNEI. CDR3 size: 13 residues. The CDR3: CAGSGGGSETQYF. The CDR3 DNA reads TGTGCCGGGTCCGGCGGGGGGTCAGAGACCCAGTACTTC.